Given below is one T cell receptor beta chain in context. Its specificity is not known. This entry belongs to a study of T-cell memory formation after mild COVID-19. Whole-study results and caveats: Clones which contracted sat mainly in CM and EM if CD4+, and in EMRA if CD8+.

TCRdb fed the 5' RACE reads into MiXCR, producing one record per CDR3 protein. The sample records about 600,000 distinct CDR3 sequences, about 20% being singletons. The CDR3 spans 15 residues. Looked up from germline, CDR1 is SGHRS and CDR2 is YFSETQ. Between the trimmed V and J ends, which lost 0 bases and 1 base, there was a span of 9 bases. Sequencing used PBMCs or a T cell subset sorted from them (not recorded which). The sequence came from an adult woman who had mild COVID-19 (a few samples of this study predate the infection). Cell type and time point are not known. The chain uses TRBV5-1 and TRBJ2-3; tentatively, D is TRBD1 (6 bases). CDR3 DNA sequence: TGCGCCAGCAGCTTGGAACAGGGCCGCACAGATACGCAGTATTTT. Amino acid sequence: CASSLEQGRTDTQYF.